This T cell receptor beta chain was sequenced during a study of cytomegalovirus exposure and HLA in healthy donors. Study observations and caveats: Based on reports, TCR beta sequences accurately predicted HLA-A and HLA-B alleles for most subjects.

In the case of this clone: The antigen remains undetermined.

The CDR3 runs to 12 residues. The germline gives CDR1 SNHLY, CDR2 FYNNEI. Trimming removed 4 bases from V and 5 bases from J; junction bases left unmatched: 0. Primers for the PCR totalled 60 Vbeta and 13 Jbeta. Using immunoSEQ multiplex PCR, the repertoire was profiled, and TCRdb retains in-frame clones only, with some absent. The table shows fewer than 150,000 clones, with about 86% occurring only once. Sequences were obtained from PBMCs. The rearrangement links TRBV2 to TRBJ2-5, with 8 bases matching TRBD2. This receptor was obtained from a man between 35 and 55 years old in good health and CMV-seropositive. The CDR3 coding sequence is TGTGCCAGCAGTGGACTAGCGGAGACCCAGTACTTC. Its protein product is CASSGLAETQYF. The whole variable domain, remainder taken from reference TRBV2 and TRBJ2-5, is EPEVTQTPSHQVTQMGQEVILRCVPISNHLYFYWYRQILGQKVEFLVSFYNNEISEKSEIFDDQFSVERPDGSNFTLKIRSTKLEDSAMYFCASSGLAETQYFGPGTRLLVL.